A selection of T cell receptor beta chains follows, all from one sample in a study of blood T cell repertoires in COVID-19. The data were produced by immunoSEQ multiplex PCR, yet TCRdb's version contains in-frame clones alone and is incomplete. Here the sample spans roughly 350,000 clones, 85% being singletons. Input material: peripheral blood. These receptors all stem from a young woman with acute or convalescent COVID-19. CDR3s include the opening cysteine and the closing phenylalanine or tryptophan. The D gene is left open where the match is weak. Clone size is given for some rows only: seen once, a few or many times, or a class if the clone is expanded.

16	.	.	TRBV5-1	TRBJ1-3	CASSLTGLSSGNTIYF	TGCGCCAGCAGCTTGACAGGTCTGAGCTCTGGAAACACCATATATTTT
13	.	TRBD1	TRBV29-1	TRBJ2-1	CSASSRQGAEQFF	TGCAGCGCTTCGAGCAGACAGGGGGCCGAGCAGTTCTTC
15	.	.	TRBV28	TRBJ1-1	CASHVPSAVDTEAFF	TGTGCCAGCCATGTCCCCTCGGCGGTGGACACTGAAGCTTTCTTT
16	.	.	TRBV30	TRBJ2-2	CAWSVLARASAGELFF	TGTGCCTGGAGTGTACTTGCCAGGGCGAGCGCCGGGGAGCTGTTTTTT
14	.	TRBD2	TRBV5-6	TRBJ2-7	CASSLGLAASEQYF	TGTGCCAGCAGCCTCGGACTAGCGGCCTCGGAGCAGTACTTC
12	.	.	TRBV10-3	TRBJ1-1	CAISESGAVGTF	TGTGCCATCAGTGAGTCGGGGGCGGTGGGTACCTTT
15	.	.	TRBV11-2	TRBJ1-5	CASSEGGTRNQPQHF	TGTGCCAGCAGCGAGGGGGGGACTCGCAATCAGCCCCAGCATTTT
15	.	TRBD1	TRBV15	TRBJ1-5	CATSNRDRGGQPQHF	TGTGCCACCAGCAACCGAGACAGGGGAGGCCAGCCCCAGCATTTT
12	.	.	TRBV6-6	TRBJ1-2	CASSSLGDGYTF	TGTGCCAGCAGTTCCCTGGGAGATGGCTACACCTTC
11	.	.	TRBV7-9	TRBJ1-1	CASSRVTEAFF	TGTGCCAGCAGCCGGGTCACTGAAGCTTTCTTT
16	.	TRBD1	TRBV6-5	TRBJ1-6	CASSYAGGQYNSPLHF	TGTGCCAGCAGTTACGCAGGGGGCCAATATAATTCACCCCTCCACTTT
14	.	.	TRBV6-6	TRBJ2-7	CASFQGGSSYEQYF	TGTGCCAGTTTTCAGGGGGGCAGCTCCTACGAGCAGTACTTC
12	.	.	TRBV24-1	TRBJ2-1	CATSDVNNEQFF	TGTGCCACCAGTGATGTCAACAATGAGCAGTTCTTC
15	.	.	TRBV27	TRBJ2-7	CASSLRAEVVDEQYF	TGTGCCAGCAGTTTGCGGGCAGAGGTCGTCGACGAGCAGTACTTC
19	.	.	TRBV10-3	TRBJ2-1	CAISGDEGVNRSSYNEQFF	TGTGCCATCAGTGGTGACGAGGGGGTGAATAGGAGCTCCTACAATGAGCAGTTCTTC
14	.	.	TRBV6-5	TRBJ1-1	CASNQDRGDTEAFF	TGTGCCAGCAACCAGGACCGGGGGGACACTGAAGCTTTCTTT
14	few	.	TRBV6-4	TRBJ1-4	CASSPQNWNEKLFF	TGTGCCAGCAGTCCTCAGAATTGGAATGAAAAACTGTTTTTT
14	.	.	TRBV9	TRBJ2-1	CASSVDGSNNEQFF	TGTGCCAGCAGCGTAGACGGGTCGAACAATGAGCAGTTCTTC
16	.	TRBD2	TRBV4-2	TRBJ2-1	CASSQAGAGGVGEQFF	TGTGCCAGCAGCCAAGCCGGAGCGGGAGGGGTCGGGGAGCAGTTCTTC
14	.	.	TRBV6-6	TRBJ2-1	CASYLTSSYNEQFF	TGTGCCAGCTACCTTACGAGCTCCTACAATGAGCAGTTCTTC
14	.	.	TRBV3-1/TRBV3-2	TRBJ2-2	CASSQVVNTGELFF	TGTGCCAGCAGCCAAGTCGTTAACACCGGGGAGCTGTTTTTT
15	.	.	TRBV27	TRBJ1-1	CASSLSGAPPTEAFF	TGTGCCAGCAGTTTATCTGGAGCGCCCCCCACTGAAGCTTTCTTT
15	.	.	TRBV5-6	TRBJ2-7	CASSQGGKYSYEQYF	TGTGCCAGCAGCCAGGGGGGAAAATACTCCTACGAGCAGTACTTC
17	.	.	TRBV11-2	TRBJ2-5	CASSLGPGGTAQETQYF	TGTGCCAGCAGCTTAGGCCCCGGCGGGACGGCCCAAGAGACCCAGTACTTC
17	.	TRBD1	TRBV28	TRBJ1-5	CASSRDRIEEGNQPQHF	TGTGCCAGCAGTAGGGACAGGATAGAAGAAGGCAATCAGCCCCAGCATTTT
15	.	TRBD2	TRBV7-3	TRBJ2-1	CASSLIEREGGEQFF	TGTGCCAGCAGCTTAATCGAGCGGGAGGGTGGTGAGCAGTTCTTC
16	.	TRBD2	TRBV2	TRBJ2-2	CASSPGLAGGLGELFF	TGTGCCAGCAGTCCCGGACTAGCGGGGGGGCTCGGGGAGCTGTTTTTT
14	.	.	TRBV13	TRBJ2-7	CASSLGSLTYEQYF	TGTGCCAGCAGCTTAGGCTCCTTAACCTACGAGCAGTACTTC
14	.	TRBD1	TRBV7-9	TRBJ2-7	CASSPPTGSYEQYF	TGTGCCAGCAGCCCTCCGACAGGGTCCTACGAGCAGTACTTC
14	.	.	TRBV28	TRBJ2-6	CASSFVSGANVLTF	TGTGCCAGCAGTTTCGTCTCTGGGGCCAACGTCCTGACTTTC
13	.	.	TRBV2	TRBJ1-2	CASNGRGAEGYTF	TGTGCCAGCAATGGACGGGGGGCCGAGGGCTACACCTTC
15	once	TRBD1	TRBV24-1	TRBJ1-2	CATSSPGTGPRGYTF	TGTGCCACCAGTTCCCCCGGGACAGGGCCTCGCGGCTACACCTTC
14	.	TRBD2	TRBV4-2	TRBJ2-1	CASSLGLAVYEQFF	TGTGCCAGCAGCCTGGGACTAGCAGTATATGAGCAGTTCTTC
18	.	TRBD2	TRBV19	TRBJ2-5	CASSRPPSSGRPQETQYF	TGTGCCAGTAGCCGCCCTCCCTCTAGCGGAAGGCCCCAAGAGACCCAGTACTTC
15	.	.	TRBV11-2	TRBJ1-4	CASSLGVGQGVKLFF	TGTGCCAGCAGCTTAGGGGTGGGGCAGGGCGTAAAACTGTTTTTT
14	.	.	TRBV5-6	TRBJ2-7	CASSHTGITYEQYF	TGTGCCAGCAGCCACACCGGGATAACCTACGAGCAGTACTTC
14	.	.	TRBV5-1	TRBJ2-3	CASSSPGGTDTQYF	TGCGCCAGCAGCTCTCCAGGGGGCACAGATACGCAGTATTTT
16	.	TRBD1	TRBV7-3	TRBJ2-1	CASSLNAGGSYNEQFF	TGTGCCAGCAGCCTTAACGCAGGGGGCTCCTACAATGAGCAGTTCTTC
15	.	TRBD2	TRBV9	TRBJ2-1	CASSVGLAVYNEQFF	TGTGCCAGCAGCGTGGGACTAGCGGTTTACAATGAGCAGTTCTTC
11	.	.	TRBV7-9	TRBJ2-5	CASSSNGYPDF	TGTGCCAGCAGCTCTAACGGGTATCCCGACTTC
14	.	.	TRBV28	TRBJ1-5	CASSWGERNQPQHF	TGTGCCAGCAGTTGGGGGGAGCGCAATCAGCCCCAGCATTTT
15	once	.	TRBV15	TRBJ1-4	CATSRDRGTEEKLFF	TGTGCCACCAGCAGAGATCGGGGGACCGAGGAAAAACTGTTTTTT
13	.	.	TRBV6-1	TRBJ1-1	CASSESKVTEAFF	TGTGCCAGCAGTGAAAGCAAAGTCACTGAAGCTTTCTTT
14	.	.	TRBV5-1	TRBJ1-2	CASSQAGLKDGYTF	TGCGCCAGCAGCCAGGCAGGACTGAAAGATGGCTACACCTTC
14	.	.	TRBV5-1	TRBJ1-2	CASSYSNEGYGYTF	TGCGCCAGCAGCTACTCGAACGAGGGCTATGGCTACACCTTC
14	.	TRBD1	TRBV7-9	TRBJ2-3	CASTPGTGADTQYF	TGTGCCAGCACCCCCGGGACAGGGGCAGATACGCAGTATTTT
13	few	.	TRBV9	TRBJ1-2	CASSQTDRFGYTF	TGTGCCAGCAGCCAAACTGACAGGTTTGGCTACACCTTC
14	.	TRBD2	TRBV29-1	TRBJ2-3	CSVATSGSRDTQYF	TGCAGCGTGGCGACTAGCGGGAGTAGGGATACGCAGTATTTT
14	.	TRBD1	TRBV13	TRBJ1-1	CASSSTGANTEAFF	TGTGCCAGCAGCTCCACAGGGGCGAACACTGAAGCTTTCTTT
14	.	TRBD1	TRBV27	TRBJ2-1	CASTLRDSYNEQFF	TGTGCCAGCACCCTACGGGACAGCTACAATGAGCAGTTCTTC
13	.	TRBD1	TRBV2	TRBJ1-1	CASYRDRTTEAFF	TGTGCCAGCTACCGGGACAGGACTACTGAAGCTTTCTTT
15	.	TRBD2	TRBV9	TRBJ2-1	CASSVMGGSYNEQFF	TGTGCCAGCAGCGTGATGGGGGGGTCCTACAATGAGCAGTTCTTC
12	.	.	TRBV9	TRBJ2-3	CASQRGTDTQYF	TGTGCCAGCCAGCGCGGCACAGATACGCAGTATTTT
15	few	.	TRBV19	TRBJ2-3	CASSLGDIGTDTQYF	TGTGCCAGTAGCCTGGGGGACATAGGCACAGATACGCAGTATTTT
13	.	TRBD1	TRBV19	TRBJ2-7	CASIPGGRYEQYF	TGTGCCAGTATCCCAGGGGGCAGGTACGAGCAGTACTTC
15	.	.	TRBV28	TRBJ2-3	CASSPGSSSTDTQYF	TGTGCCAGCAGTCCGGGATCCTCTAGCACAGATACGCAGTATTTT
13	.	TRBD2	TRBV10-3	TRBJ2-5	CAIGAGGPETQYF	TGTGCCATCGGAGCGGGAGGGCCGGAGACCCAGTACTTC